A selection of T cell receptor beta chains follows, all from one sample in a study of blood T cells in healthy people across ages. Each CDR3 protein is one row after TCRdb ran MiXCR on the 5' RACE reads. This sample carries around 800,000 distinct CDR3 sequences, under 45% of them seen once, and the ten largest clones take about 19%. Sequences were obtained from blood. These receptor sequences come from a man between 60 and 70 years old in good health. Each CDR3 is given with its conserved first and last residue. The D gene is left open where the match is weak. Clone size is shown for a subset of rows, as once, few, many or a class of expanded clone.

V gene: TRBV10-3
D gene: .
clone size: .
J gene: TRBJ2-3
CDR3 protein: CAAAGKADTQYF
CDR3 DNA: TGTGCGGCGGCAGGGAAAGCAGATACGCAGTATTTT

V gene: TRBV2
D gene: TRBD1
clone size: .
J gene: TRBJ1-4
CDR3 protein: CASSDYGQGLEKLFF
CDR3 DNA: TGTGCCAGCAGTGACTACGGACAGGGTCTAGAAAAACTGTTTTTT

V gene: TRBV6-2/TRBV6-3
D gene: .
clone size: .
J gene: TRBJ2-2
CDR3 protein: CASSYNRGRAGELFF
CDR3 DNA: TGTGCCAGCAGTTACAACCGGGGGCGCGCCGGGGAGCTGTTTTTT

V gene: TRBV6-2/TRBV6-3
D gene: .
clone size: few
J gene: TRBJ1-1
CDR3 protein: CASLGRTDNTEAFF
CDR3 DNA: TGTGCCAGCCTCGGGAGGACGGACAACACTGAAGCTTTCTTT

V gene: TRBV18
D gene: TRBD1
clone size: few
J gene: TRBJ2-7
CDR3 protein: CASSPPSRGNEQYF
CDR3 DNA: TGTGCCAGCTCACCACCGTCCAGGGGGAATGAGCAGTACTTC

V gene: TRBV11-2
D gene: .
clone size: .
J gene: TRBJ2-7
CDR3 protein: CASRISGQHEQYF
CDR3 DNA: TGTGCCAGCAGAATTTCGGGACAACACGAGCAGTACTTC

V gene: TRBV7-2
D gene: TRBD1
clone size: .
J gene: TRBJ2-1
CDR3 protein: CASSGRTGGLYNEQFF
CDR3 DNA: TGTGCCAGCAGCGGAAGGACAGGGGGTTTGTACAATGAGCAGTTCTTC

V gene: TRBV2
D gene: .
clone size: .
J gene: TRBJ1-2
CDR3 protein: CASSEQGSDGYTF
CDR3 DNA: TGTGCCAGCAGTGAACAGGGCTCCGATGGCTACACCTTC

V gene: TRBV10-3
D gene: .
clone size: .
J gene: TRBJ1-6
CDR3 protein: CAISGSHGVPLHF
CDR3 DNA: TGTGCCATCAGTGGGTCGCACGGTGTGCCCCTCCACTTT

V gene: TRBV5-1
D gene: TRBD1
clone size: .
J gene: TRBJ1-5
CDR3 protein: CASSWVGGRNQPQHF
CDR3 DNA: TGCGCCAGCAGCTGGGTAGGGGGCCGAAATCAGCCCCAGCATTTT